This T cell receptor beta chain stems from a study of blood T cell repertoires in COVID-19. Study-wide background: Spain, Italy and the United States supplied samples that represented acute and convalescent COVID-19. PBMCs, B-cell-depleted T cells, or T cells provided the cDNA or gDNA that made up the material.

Germline CDR1 reads SGHTA; CDR2 reads FQGNSA. Trimming cost V 1 base and J 7 bases, with 14 bases left between them. This CDR3 is built from 14 residues. Method: immunoSEQ multiplex PCR; TCRdb's copy keeps in-frame clones and lacks some. The data show over 30,000 clones, with under 90% seen just once and 9.5% to 13% held by the top ten. This clonotype was sampled from a man in his 70s with acute or convalescent COVID-19. The chain recombines TRBV7-2 with TRBJ2-7; possible D gene TRBD1, 5 bases. Sequencing input: peripheral blood. The CDR3 bases are TGTGCCAGCAGCTTAGTTGATTCAGGGCGTGAGCAGTACTTC. Amino acids: CASSLVDSGREQYF. The variable domain in full, completed from reference TRBV7-2 and TRBJ2-7, reads GAGVSQSPSNKVTEKGKDVELRCDPISGHTALYWYRQSLGQGLEFLIYFQGNSAPDKSGLPSDRFSAERTGGSVSTLTIQRTQQEDSAVYLCASSLVDSGREQYFGPGTRLTVT.